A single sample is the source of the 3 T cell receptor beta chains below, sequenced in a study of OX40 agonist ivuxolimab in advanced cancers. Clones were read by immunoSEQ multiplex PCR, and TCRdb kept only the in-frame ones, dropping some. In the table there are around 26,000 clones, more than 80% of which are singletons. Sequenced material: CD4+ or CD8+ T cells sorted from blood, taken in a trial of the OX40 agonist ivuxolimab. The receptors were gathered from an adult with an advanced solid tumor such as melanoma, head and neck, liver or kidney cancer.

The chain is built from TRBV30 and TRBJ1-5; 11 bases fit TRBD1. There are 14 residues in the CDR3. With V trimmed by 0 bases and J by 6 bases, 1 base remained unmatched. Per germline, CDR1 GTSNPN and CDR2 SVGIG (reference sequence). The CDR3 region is CAWSVGQGGQPQHF. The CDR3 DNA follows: TGTGCCTGGAGTGTGGGACAGGGGGGTCAGCCCCAGCATTTT.

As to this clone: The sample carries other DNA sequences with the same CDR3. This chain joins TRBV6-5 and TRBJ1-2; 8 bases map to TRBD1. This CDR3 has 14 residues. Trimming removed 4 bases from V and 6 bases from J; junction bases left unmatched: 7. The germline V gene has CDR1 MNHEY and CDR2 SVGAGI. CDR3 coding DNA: TGTGCCAGCAGTTCACAGGGGGGCAAGGATGGCTACACCTTC. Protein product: CASSSQGGKDGYTF.

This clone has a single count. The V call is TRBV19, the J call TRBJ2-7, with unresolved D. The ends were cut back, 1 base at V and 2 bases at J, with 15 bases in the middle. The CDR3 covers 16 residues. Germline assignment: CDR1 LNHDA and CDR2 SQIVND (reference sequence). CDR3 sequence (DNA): TGTGCCAGTAGTATAGCCCAAGGAGAAGCTACCTACGAGCAGTACTTC. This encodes CASSIAQGEATYEQYF.